The clone carrying this TCR beta chain came up many times. Using unique molecular identifiers, the investigators prepared the TCRbeta library. TCRdb re-derived calls from the PCR reads in MiXCR, one entry per CDR3 protein. The sample holds roughly 590,000 distinct CDR3 sequences, 16% seen once. This entry belongs to a study of T-cell reconstitution after alpha-beta-depleted transplantation in children. V dropped 5 bases and J dropped 5; count of bases not matched to a gene: 4. Germline V lookup: CDR1 SGHTA, CDR2 FQGNSA. The CDR3 sequence is 14 residues long. This clonotype was obtained from a human donor who donated a stem cell graft to a child with acute myeloid leukemia. The material was PBMCs from the stem cell graft donor, obtained from the stem cell graft. J is TRBJ1-4 and V is TRBV7-2; TRBD1 matches 8 bases. The CDR3: CASSRGQVNEKLFF. For the CDR3, the DNA is TGTGCCAGCAGCCGGGGACAGGTCAATGAAAAACTGTTTTTT.